This T cell receptor (beta chain) was recorded in a study of T cell responses to AZD1222 COVID-19 vaccine. Findings and limits, study-wide: Among the donors, most were white British and more were female, and clonal diversity was possibly underestimated. An increase in Spike-specific TCR breadth and depth was observed after two AZD1222 doses. Seropositive at baseline were only a handful of AZD1222 recipients. As reported, nearly half of all spike-specific TCRs target variant regions that are unmutated.

Sequencing used immunoSEQ multiplex PCR; TCRdb keeps in-frame clones, though not all of them. The sample has just under 80,000 clones; under 95% are singletons. A note on this clone: What it binds is not known.

Germline CDR1 reads SNHLY; CDR2 reads FYNNEI. The CDR3 is 11 residues long. Trimming pared 6 bases from V and 5 bases from J, leaving 7 bases between. This receptor was identified in an adult who received the AZD1222 COVID-19 vaccine. The chain couples TRBV2 to TRBJ1-1; unclear D gene. Sequenced material: peripheral blood, taken 28 days after the second AZD1222 dose. The CDR3 here is CASSRETEAFF. The DNA for the CDR3 is TGTGCCAGCAGCCGCGAGACTGAAGCTTTCTTT.